A selection of T cell receptor beta chains follows, all from one sample in a study of long-term antiretroviral therapy in people with HIV. Assay used: immunoSEQ multiplex PCR; TCRdb lists only in-frame clones, some missing. In the table there are around 27,000 clones, roughly 87% of which are singletons. The sequencing used unsorted PBMCs, collected 1.1 years before starting antiretroviral therapy. These receptors originate from a woman aged 30 to 39 with HIV. CDR3s include the opening cysteine and the closing phenylalanine or tryptophan. D genes are given only for firm matches. A row's size may be missing; if present it is once, few, many or a size class.

J gene	V gene	clone size	D gene	CDR3 protein	CDR3 DNA
TRBJ2-5	TRBV5-1	-	-	CASTQEWGSETQYF	TGCGCCAGCACCCAGGAGTGGGGATCGGAGACCCAGTACTTC
TRBJ1-5	TRBV19	-	TRBD1	CASSILQTGGYQPQHF	TGTGCCAGTAGTATTCTACAGACAGGGGGCTATCAGCCCCAGCATTTT
TRBJ2-1	TRBV7-9	-	TRBD2	CASSQRGYNEQFF	TGTGCCAGCAGTCAGCGGGGGTACAATGAGCAGTTCTTC
TRBJ2-5	TRBV12-5	-	TRBD1	CASGSTYGTGGKETQYF	TGTGCTAGTGGTTCGACTTATGGGACAGGGGGTAAAGAGACCCAGTACTTC
TRBJ2-5	TRBV5-1	-	-	CASSLGSVNGQETQYF	TGCGCCAGCAGCTTGGGTTCAGTGAACGGCCAAGAGACCCAGTACTTC
TRBJ2-5	TRBV13	-	TRBD1	CASSWDRAEETQYF	TGTGCCAGCAGCTGGGACAGGGCTGAAGAGACCCAGTACTTC
TRBJ1-2	TRBV7-2	-	TRBD1	CASSSRTGGYGYTF	TGTGCCAGCAGCTCCCGCACAGGGGGCTATGGCTACACCTTC
TRBJ1-1	TRBV7-3	few	-	CASSLFSYSEAFF	TGTGCCAGCAGCTTATTCTCGTATTCTGAAGCTTTCTTT
TRBJ1-5	TRBV6-1	medium-sized	-	CASKWGGVQPQHF	TGTGCCAGCAAATGGGGAGGGGTTCAGCCCCAGCATTTT
TRBJ1-1	TRBV5-1	-	-	CASSLADVNTEAFF	TGCGCCAGCAGCCTCGCAGATGTGAACACTGAAGCTTTCTTT
TRBJ1-2	TRBV5-6	few	-	CASSLAWQISNYGYTF	TGTGCCAGCAGCTTGGCGTGGCAGATCTCCAACTATGGCTACACCTTC
TRBJ1-5	TRBV5-1	-	-	CASSLATGGQPQHF	TGCGCCAGCAGCTTAGCCACGGGAGGGCAGCCCCAGCATTTT
TRBJ2-4	TRBV19	medium-sized	-	CASSDPDFRNIQYF	TGTGCCAGTAGCGACCCCGACTTCAGAAACATTCAGTACTTC
TRBJ2-1	TRBV5-1	-	-	CASSLGDAGTEQFF	TGCGCCAGCAGCTTAGGCGACGCGGGGACTGAGCAGTTCTTC
TRBJ1-1	TRBV27	-	-	CASSLFGGTEAFF	TGTGCCAGCAGTTTATTCGGGGGCACTGAAGCTTTCTTT
TRBJ1-1	TRBV12-5	-	TRBD1	CASGLTGGDTEAFF	TGTGCTAGTGGTTTAACAGGGGGCGACACTGAAGCTTTCTTT
TRBJ1-1	TRBV5-4	-	-	CASSGYRTNTEAFF	TGTGCCAGCAGCGGGTACAGGACTAACACTGAAGCTTTCTTT
TRBJ1-6	TRBV6-5	-	-	CASSYSKAHGSLPLHF	TGTGCCAGCAGTTACTCTAAGGCCCACGGAAGTCTTCCCCTCCACTTT
TRBJ1-1	TRBV5-6	-	TRBD1	CASTYRWDRAVDTEAFF	TGTGCCAGCACCTACCGGTGGGACAGGGCGGTGGACACTGAAGCTTTCTTT
TRBJ2-1	TRBV7-8	-	-	CASSSEGPLTNEQFF	TGTGCCAGCAGCTCAGAGGGACCTCTAACTAATGAGCAGTTCTTC
TRBJ2-3	TRBV4-2	-	-	CASSVRPSDTQYF	TGTGCCAGCAGTGTCAGACCCTCGGATACGCAGTATTTT
TRBJ1-1	TRBV14	once	TRBD1	CASSPTLRTGRIEAFF	TGTGCCAGCAGCCCTACCCTTAGGACAGGAAGGATTGAAGCTTTCTTT